This T cell receptor (beta chain) originates from a study of Ad26.COV2.S vaccination and SARS-CoV-2 variants. Across the study: Among those in the COV1001 Ad26.COV2.S trial arm was the donor. Into the muscle, Ad26.COV2.S was dosed once or twice, 56 days apart.

Notes on the study in general: The analyses of TCR breadth and depth may have understated the size of total T cell responses.

This CDR3 is 16 amino acids long. V lost 1 base and J lost 4, with 17 bases in between. CDR1 is SGHRS and CDR2 is YFSETQ in the germline V gene. Using immunoSEQ multiplex PCR, the repertoire was profiled, and TCRdb retains in-frame clones only, with some absent. The sample includes fewer than 400,000 clones, roughly nine tenths seen only once; the top ten take roughly 3.2%. Treatment described: roughly 19 received Ad26.COV2.S at low or high dose, single or two shots; roughly 5 received placebo; per-sample allocation not given. After the first vaccine or placebo injection, samples were drawn on day 63. A Boston donor was an adult aged 18-55 years. With respect to this clone: Its cognate antigen is unknown.

The V and J genes are TRBV5-1 and TRBJ2-5, with no clear D. The material sequenced was peripheral blood, taken in a trial of Ad26.COV2.S vaccine versus placebo. The source is a person between 18 and 65 years old who received the Ad26.COV2.S COVID-19 vaccine or a placebo. CDR3: CASSLYPAVGLETQYF. For the CDR3, the DNA is TGCGCCAGCAGCTTGTACCCGGCCGTGGGGTTAGAGACCCAGTACTTC.